These T cell receptor beta chains were read from a single sample in a study of shared clonotypes between healthy human individuals. Libraries were prepared by immunoSEQ multiplex PCR; TCRdb keeps only in-frame clonotypes and omits some of them. The sample carries about a million clones, about 80% recorded once. Material: memory CD4+ T cells sorted from blood. The receptor set was obtained from a man aged 18 to 30 in good health. Both conserved end residues are part of each CDR3. The D gene is left open where the match is weak. Some rows mark clone size as missing; the rest say once, few, many or name a class of expanded clone.

DNA	CDR3	J	D	size	V
TGTGCCACTCGGCCCCTGGCAGGGGGAAACTACGAGCAGTACTTC	CATRPLAGGNYEQYF	TRBJ2-7	TRBD1	once	TRBV6-1
TGTGCCAGCAGCTCTAACCGGGGGGGCAATCAGCCCCAGCATTTT	CASSSNRGGNQPQHF	TRBJ1-5	NA	NA	TRBV7-2
TGTGCCATCAGTGATTCCGGGACAGGGGTCGCTGGCTACACCTTC	CAISDSGTGVAGYTF	TRBJ1-2	TRBD1	NA	TRBV10-3
TGTGCCAGCAGCCCGAAACCGGACAGCTACGAGCAGTACTTC	CASSPKPDSYEQYF	TRBJ2-7	NA	NA	TRBV7-6
TGTGCCAGCAGCGCCGACAGGATGGATTGGGGGTCACCCCTCCACTTT	CASSADRMDWGSPLHF	TRBJ1-6	NA	NA	TRBV9
TGCGCCAGCAGTGAGCACGGTAACAATCAGCCCCAGCATTTT	CASSEHGNNQPQHF	TRBJ1-5	NA	NA	TRBV10-2
TGTGCCAGCAGTGACGACAACTATGGCTACACCTTC	CASSDDNYGYTF	TRBJ1-2	NA	NA	TRBV6-1
TGTGCCAGCAGCCCTAGCGGGGGGTCGAGCTCCTACGAGCAGTACTTC	CASSPSGGSSSYEQYF	TRBJ2-7	TRBD2	NA	TRBV11-1
TGTGCCAGCAGCCCCGACTACGCTAGGGGGTATGAGCAGTTCTTC	CASSPDYARGYEQFF	TRBJ2-1	NA	NA	TRBV5-8
TGCGCCAGCAGCTTGTCGTCTGGGGCCAACGTCCTGACTTTC	CASSLSSGANVLTF	TRBJ2-6	NA	NA	TRBV5-1
TGTGCCAGCAGACTAGCGGGAGGGCCCTACGAGCAGTACTTC	CASRLAGGPYEQYF	TRBJ2-7	TRBD2	NA	TRBV25-1
TGTGCCAGCAGTTACTCCCCCGGCTCCTACGAGCAGTACTTC	CASSYSPGSYEQYF	TRBJ2-7	NA	NA	TRBV6-5
TGTGCCAGCAGTTTGGCCCCCGGGGTAGGGGTGGGGACCCAGTACTTC	CASSLAPGVGVGTQYF	TRBJ2-5	NA	many	TRBV28
TGTGCCAGCAGTGAATCGGCCCCACTCTCTGGAAACACCATATATTTT	CASSESAPLSGNTIYF	TRBJ1-3	NA	NA	TRBV25-1
TGTGCCAGCAGTCAGACAGTAGGATCACCCCTCCACTTT	CASSQTVGSPLHF	TRBJ1-6	NA	NA	TRBV2
TGTGCCAGCAGCTTAAGAGGACAGGGGAGTTCCTACGAGCAGTACTTC	CASSLRGQGSSYEQYF	TRBJ2-7	TRBD1	NA	TRBV11-2
TGTGCCCCCTCGAGGGTTGGCAATCAGCCCCAGCATTTT	CAPSRVGNQPQHF	TRBJ1-5	NA	NA	TRBV6-1
TGTGCCAGCAGTGTCGCAGGGTCATCGGGGAATGAGCAGTTCTTC	CASSVAGSSGNEQFF	TRBJ2-1	NA	NA	TRBV6-1
TGTGCCAGCAGCTTAGATGCAACTAATGAAAAACTGTTTTTT	CASSLDATNEKLFF	TRBJ1-4	NA	NA	TRBV7-9
TGTGCCAGCAGGTCGGAGGACAGCAAGAACTACGAGCAGTACTTC	CASRSEDSKNYEQYF	TRBJ2-7	NA	once	TRBV28
TGTGCCAGCAGTTACTTAGGGGGATACACTGAAGCTTTCTTT	CASSYLGGYTEAFF	TRBJ1-1	NA	NA	TRBV6-5
TGCGCCAGCAGTGGAGTTGAGGGAAACGGCGGGAATGAGCAGTTCTTC	CASSGVEGNGGNEQFF	TRBJ2-1	NA	NA	TRBV10-1